A selection of T cell receptor beta chains follows, all from one sample in a study of T cell changes during pregnancy in multiple sclerosis. Generated by immunoSEQ multiplex PCR, the TCRdb table keeps only in-frame clones and is missing some. The sample contains some 20,000 clones, about 90% of which appear only once. This specimen was CD4+ T cells from peripheral blood mononuclear cells, taken in the third trimester of pregnancy. Receptor source: a female donor in good health, enrolled as a control in a pregnancy study. Each CDR3 is given with its conserved first and last residue. A D gene is named only where the DNA matches it firmly. Size is stated for part of the rows, as once, few or many counts, or as a class when the clone is expanded.

.,TRBJ2-3,TRBV29-1,TRBD2,TGCAGCGTGGGGTGGCGGGAGAGCACAGATACGCAGTATTTT,CSVGWRESTDTQYF
.,TRBJ2-3,TRBV5-4,.,TGTGCCAGCAGAACCGGGACACCTAGCACAGATACGCAGTATTTT,CASRTGTPSTDTQYF
.,TRBJ2-2,TRBV7-2,.,TGTGCCAGCAGCTCCCGGGGTGCCGGGGAGCTGTTTTTT,CASSSRGAGELFF
.,TRBJ1-5,TRBV27,.,TGTGCCAGCAGCCGAGCGCAGGGGAATCAGCCCCAGCATTTT,CASSRAQGNQPQHF
once,TRBJ1-2,TRBV5-1,TRBD1,TGCGCCAGCAGCTTGGACAGGGGAAGTAACTATGGCTACACCTTC,CASSLDRGSNYGYTF
.,TRBJ2-3,TRBV19,.,TGTGCCAGTAGTATAGGAGTTAATACGCAGTATTTT,CASSIGVNTQYF
.,TRBJ2-3,TRBV2,TRBD2,TGTGCCAGCAGTCCGGGACTAGCGGAGCCGGGGACAGATACGCAGTATTTT,CASSPGLAEPGTDTQYF
.,TRBJ1-1,TRBV29-1,TRBD1,TGCAGCGTAGCGGGACAGGGGACCACTGAAGCTTTCTTT,CSVAGQGTTEAFF
.,TRBJ1-5,TRBV4-1,.,TGCGCCAGCAGCCCACTTCATGTCAGGAGCAATCAGCCCCAGCATTTT,CASSPLHVRSNQPQHF
once,TRBJ1-5,TRBV19,TRBD1,TGTGCCAGTATATCGACAGGGGGCCTACTAAATCAGCCCCAGCATTTT,CASISTGGLLNQPQHF
.,TRBJ1-3,TRBV30,.,TGTGCCTGGAGTTTTGGACAGTTATCAACCGGAAACACCATATATTTT,CAWSFGQLSTGNTIYF
once,TRBJ1-2,TRBV11-1,TRBD1,TGTGCCAGCAGCCACTCGGGACAGGGGGCGCCGAGCTATGGCTACACCTTC,CASSHSGQGAPSYGYTF
once,TRBJ2-7,TRBV6-5,TRBD2,TGTGCCAGCAGGGGACTAGCGGGTTTATACGAGCAGTACTTC,CASRGLAGLYEQYF
.,TRBJ1-3,TRBV28,.,TGTGCCAGCAGTGGAGAATTCGGAGCGTACTCTGGAAACACCATATATTTT,CASSGEFGAYSGNTIYF
.,TRBJ2-5,TRBV19,TRBD1,TGTGCCAGTAGTCCCAGACAGGGGGGATTGGGTCAAGAGACCCAGTACTTC,CASSPRQGGLGQETQYF
.,TRBJ2-2,TRBV5-1,TRBD2,TGCGCCAGCACCCCTAGCGGGGCGAACACCGGGGAGCTGTTTTTT,CASTPSGANTGELFF
.,TRBJ2-1,TRBV30,.,TGTGCCTGGAGTTGGGATTTGCACAGGCATGAGCAGTTCTTC,CAWSWDLHRHEQFF
.,TRBJ2-5,TRBV2,.,TGTGCCAGCAGGGATGACGGGGAGACCCAGTACTTC,CASRDDGETQYF
.,TRBJ2-3,TRBV9,TRBD1,TGTGCCAGCAGCGTATCGACAGGGGCCAACACAGATACGCAGTATTTT,CASSVSTGANTDTQYF
.,TRBJ2-7,TRBV6-5,TRBD2,TGTGCCAGCAGCCCTCTCATAGCGGGAGGTCGGGAGCAGTACTTC,CASSPLIAGGREQYF
.,TRBJ1-1,TRBV6-5,TRBD1,TGTGCCAGCAGTTACGACAGGGTGGTCACTGAAGCTTTCTTT,CASSYDRVVTEAFF
.,TRBJ2-7,TRBV4-1,.,TGCGCCAGCAGTCGCGGGACGTCCTACGAGCAGTACTTC,CASSRGTSYEQYF
.,TRBJ1-2,TRBV29-1,.,TGCAGCGTTGAAGATCAGGAGGTTGGGTATGGCTACACCTTC,CSVEDQEVGYGYTF
.,TRBJ2-2,TRBV27,.,TGTGCCAGCAGTGACAGGTTGGCCGTAACCGGGGAGCTGTTTTTT,CASSDRLAVTGELFF